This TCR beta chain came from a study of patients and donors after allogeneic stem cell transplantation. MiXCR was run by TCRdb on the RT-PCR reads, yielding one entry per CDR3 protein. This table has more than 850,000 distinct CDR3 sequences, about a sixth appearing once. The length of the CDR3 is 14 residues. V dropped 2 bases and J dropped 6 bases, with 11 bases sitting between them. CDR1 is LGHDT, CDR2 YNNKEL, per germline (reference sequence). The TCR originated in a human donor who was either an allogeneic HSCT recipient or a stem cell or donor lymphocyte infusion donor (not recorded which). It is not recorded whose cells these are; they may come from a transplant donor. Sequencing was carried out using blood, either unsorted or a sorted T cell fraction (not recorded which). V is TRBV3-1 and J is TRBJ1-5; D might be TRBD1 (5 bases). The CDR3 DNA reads TGTGCCAGCAGCCAAAGGACTGGGGGTCAGCCCCAGCATTTT. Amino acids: CASSQRTGGQPQHF. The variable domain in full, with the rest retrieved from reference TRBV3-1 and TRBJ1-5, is DTAVSQTPKYLVTQMGNDKSIKCEQNLGHDTMYWYKQDSKKFLKIMFSYNNKELIINETVPNRFSPKSPDKAHLNLHINSLELGDSAVYFCASSQRTGGQPQHFGDGTRLSIL.